The 10 T cell receptor beta chains reported below all come from one sample, sequenced in a study of brain metastases from non-small cell lung cancer. Here immunoSEQ multiplex PCR was the method, and the copy in TCRdb shows in-frame clones only, minus some. The table shows some 660 clones, with approximately 87% occurring only once. The sample taken for sequencing was tumor-adjacent normal tissue. These receptors were taken from a donor aged 40 or over with non-small cell lung cancer.

This clone was recorded a few times. J is TRBJ2-3 and V is TRBV3-1 (or the pseudogene TRBV3-2); no reliable D call. Germline V lookup: CDR1 LGHDT, CDR2 YNNKEL (reference sequence). Trimming removed 4 bases at V and 4 bases at J, with 6 bases between. The CDR3 contains 12 residues. The CDR3: CASSPVPDTQYF. The CDR3 bases are TGTGCCAGCAGCCCCGTACCAGATACGCAGTATTTT.

J is TRBJ1-2 and V is TRBV6-5, with 7 bases identical to TRBD1. Per germline, CDR1 MNHEY and CDR2 SVGAGI. The CDR3 loop spans 14 amino acids. With 7 bases clipped from V and 4 bases from J, the junction kept 9 bases outside the gene matches. The CDR3 sequence is CASTREGAAYGYTF. The CDR3 DNA follows: TGTGCCAGCACCCGGGAGGGGGCGGCCTATGGCTACACCTTC.

The DNA for the CDR3 is TGTGCCAGCAGGATTCAAGTAGCTACACAATGCACTGAAGCTTTCTTT. Amino acid sequence: CASRIQVATQCTEAFF. This chain connects TRBV21-1 to TRBJ1-1. TRBV21-1 is tagged as a pseudogene. This CDR3 is 16 amino acids long.

This chain connects TRBV11-3 to TRBJ2-7; D gene uncertain. This CDR3 region has 13 residues. V was cut by 5 bases and J by 9 bases, with 17 bases left in between. CDR1 SGHNT and CDR2 YENEEA come from the germline V gene. This CDR3 reads CASSNPPGLGQYF. In DNA, the CDR3 is TGTGCCAGCAGCAACCCCCCCGGTTTAGGGCAGTACTTC.

The chain has TRBV10-3 and TRBJ1-6, with 7 nucleotides matching TRBD1. Germline-derived CDR1 and CDR2 are ENHRY and SYGVKD. CDR3 size: 16 residues. V lost 5 bases and J lost 8; bases outside the gene matches: 12. Written as DNA, the CDR3 is TGTGCCATCAGTTCCGAGACAGGGTCAGTTTATTCACCCCTCCACTTT. Translating it yields CAISSETGSVYSPLHF.

The V and J genes are TRBV5-1 and TRBJ1-1, with D hard to call. Germline V CDR1 and CDR2: SGHRS, YFSETQ. V lost 1 base and J lost 4, with 14 bases in between. CDR3 length: 15 amino acids. The CDR3 protein is CASSLYPSVGTEAFF. The CDR3 region has the DNA TGCGCCAGCAGCTTGTACCCATCGGTCGGCACTGAAGCTTTCTTT.

The chain recombines TRBV4-1 with TRBJ2-5, with 8 bases lining up with TRBD2. With V trimmed by 4 bases and J by 4 bases, 8 bases remained unmatched. Germline V gives CDR1 MGHRA, CDR2 YSYEKL. This CDR3 is 15 amino acids long. The CDR3 loop is CASSLLAGRGETQYF. The DNA for the CDR3 is TGCGCCAGCAGCCTCTTAGCGGGAAGGGGAGAGACCCAGTACTTC.

This clone was seen a handful of times. The gene calls are TRBV4-2 and TRBJ2-1; 9 bases align to TRBD2. V lost 5 bases, J lost 2 bases, and 4 bases stayed unmatched. The CDR3 length is 15 residues. From germline, CDR1 is LGHNA and CDR2 YNFKEQ. The CDR3 nucleotides read TGTGCCAGCAGCGTTAGCGGGGGCACCTACAATGAGCAGTTCTTC. Translation gives CASSVSGGTYNEQFF.

This chain uses TRBV19 with TRBJ2-2, with D unclear. The CDR3 sequence is 14 residues long. V was clipped by 4 bases and J by 1 base, with 7 bases between them. The V gene's germline CDR1 is LNHDA and CDR2 SQIVND (reference sequence). The DNA for the CDR3 is TGTGCCAGTAGTACGGACCGGAACACCGGGGAGCTGTTTTTT. Protein product: CASSTDRNTGELFF.

The V call is TRBV6-6, the J call TRBJ2-1; D tentatively reads TRBD1 or TRBD2 (5 bases each). Germline-derived CDR1 and CDR2 are MNHNY and SVGAGI (reference sequence). Deletions cut 6 bases from V and 9 bases from J, with 12 bases between. The CDR3 runs to 12 residues. As DNA, the CDR3 is TGTGCCAGCAGCCCACAGAGGGGTGAGCAGTTCTTC. Protein: CASSPQRGEQFF.